This TCR beta chain was sequenced during a study of OX40 agonist ivuxolimab in advanced cancers. At the level of the study: A history of anti-PD-1, anti-PD-L1 or anti-CTLA-4 therapy was acceptable, and over 35% had some. Two cutaneous melanoma patients and one hepatocellular carcinoma patient, three in all, had partial responses.

Germline-derived CDR1 and CDR2 are SNHLY and FYNNEI. Trimming left V 6 bases short and J 11 bases short, with 20 bases between. The CDR3 contains 15 residues. Clones were sequenced by immunoSEQ multiplex PCR, and TCRdb holds only the in-frame ones, with some missing. Of approximately 89,000 clones listed, over 75% are singletons. The TCR comes from an adult with an advanced solid tumor such as melanoma, head and neck, liver or kidney cancer. V and J are TRBV2 and TRBJ1-6, with D possibly being TRBD1 (5 bases). The sequencing used CD4+ or CD8+ T cells sorted from blood, collected in a trial of the OX40 agonist ivuxolimab. CDR3 nucleotides: TGTGCCAGCAGGGGGGAGGGCCCTGTCAACGCACCCCTCCACTTT. Translated, it gives CASRGEGPVNAPLHF.